A selection of T cell receptor beta chains follows, all from one sample in a study of human T cells and chemical hapten exposure. TCRdb independently ran MiXCR on the RACE reads; one entry per CDR3 protein. The table shows 80,000 to 100,000 distinct CDR3 sequences, with 25% to 35% occurring only once. The sequencing used whole blood, collected in connection with sensitization to the hapten diphenylcyclopropenone (DPC). The receptors come from a man in his forties with alopecia areata. Some clones in this sample may be carry-over from other donors' samples. CDR3s include the opening cysteine and the closing phenylalanine or tryptophan. Each record gives: D gene, V gene, J gene, clone size, CDR3 DNA, CDR3 protein. The D gene is left open where the match is weak. Expanded clones are given a class, and other clones once, few, many or no size at all.

>NA|TRBV20-1|TRBJ2-1|few
TGCAGTGCCAGTCGGTCGCGGGCCCGACAAGGGGAGCAGTTCTTC
CSASRSRARQGEQFF
>NA|TRBV12-3/TRBV12-4|TRBJ1-2|NA
TGTGCCAGCAGTTTAACGGGGAATGGCTACACCTTC
CASSLTGNGYTF
>NA|TRBV7-2|TRBJ2-1|few
TGTGCCAGCAGCTTAAAATACGAGCAGTTCTTC
CASSLKYEQFF
>NA|TRBV12-3/TRBV12-4|TRBJ2-1|NA
TGTGCCAGCAGTCTACTCTCACGCGACAATGAGCAGTTCTTC
CASSLLSRDNEQFF
>TRBD2|TRBV10-3|TRBJ2-1|once
TGTGCCATCGCTACCCTAGCGGGAGGGTACAATGAGCAGTTCTTC
CAIATLAGGYNEQFF
>NA|TRBV29-1|TRBJ1-1|few
TGCAGCGTCATCAGGAACACTGAAGCTTTCTTT
CSVIRNTEAFF
>NA|TRBV7-9|TRBJ2-1|NA
TGTGCCACCGAGGGGGGGGCGCGAAATGAGCAGTTCTTC
CATEGGARNEQFF
>NA|TRBV28|TRBJ2-5|few
TGTGCCAGCAGTGGGGCGGAACTGGTTCAAGAGACCCAGTACTTC
CASSGAELVQETQYF
>NA|TRBV9|TRBJ2-7|once
TGTGCCAGCAGCGTAGATGTAGGCCGCTCCTACGAGCAGTACTTC
CASSVDVGRSYEQYF
>NA|TRBV5-1|TRBJ2-1|few
TGCGCCAGCAGCTTTCAGGGAAATGAGCAGTTCTTC
CASSFQGNEQFF
>NA|TRBV12-3/TRBV12-4|TRBJ2-1|NA
TGTGCCAGCAGTTCCTCAATAAGCTCCTACAATGAGCAGTTCTTC
CASSSSISSYNEQFF
>NA|TRBV4-2|TRBJ1-1|NA
TGTGCCAGCAGCCCTCCGGACAGCCTGAACACTGAAGCTTTCTTT
CASSPPDSLNTEAFF
>NA|TRBV27|TRBJ1-5|few
TGTGCCAGCAGTCTAGGACACCTACAGCCCCAGCATTTT
CASSLGHLQPQHF
>TRBD2|TRBV6-2/TRBV6-3|TRBJ2-3|few
TGTGCCAGCAGTTACGGGACTAGCGGGAGAACAGATACGCAGTATTTT
CASSYGTSGRTDTQYF
>NA|TRBV14|TRBJ2-7|NA
TGTGCCAGCAGCCGGACTGCAGGGGCTTACGAGCAGTACTTC
CASSRTAGAYEQYF
>NA|TRBV12-3/TRBV12-4|TRBJ2-4|NA
TGTGCCAGCACTGCGGGTGCCAAAAACATTCAGTACTTC
CASTAGAKNIQYF
>NA|TRBV19|TRBJ2-5|NA
TGTGCCAGTAGTATAGGTCAGGGAAATCAAGAGACCCAGTACTTC
CASSIGQGNQETQYF
>NA|TRBV2|TRBJ1-5|few
TGTGCCAGCAGTGAGGACGGGCTAGTCAATCAGCCCCAGCATTTT
CASSEDGLVNQPQHF
>TRBD2|TRBV7-2|TRBJ2-1|NA
TGTGCCAGCAGCCGCCCGGCGCAGGGGACTAGCGGGGCCTACAATGAGCAGTTCTTC
CASSRPAQGTSGAYNEQFF
>NA|TRBV20-1|TRBJ2-3|NA
TGCAGTGCTAGAGATCAGCCTCCTGGGGATACGCAGTATTTT
CSARDQPPGDTQYF
>NA|TRBV4-1|TRBJ1-5|few
TGCGCCAGCAGCCAAGACGGGGGGGAGGATCAGCCCCAGCATTTT
CASSQDGGEDQPQHF
>NA|TRBV28|TRBJ2-3|medium-sized
TGTGCCAGCAGTTTAGCGGTACCCACCACAGATACGCAGTATTTT
CASSLAVPTTDTQYF
>TRBD1|TRBV20-1|TRBJ2-7|NA
TGCAGTGCTCCCTGGGACAGCTCCTACGAGCAGTACTTC
CSAPWDSSYEQYF
>TRBD1|TRBV7-9|TRBJ2-2|NA
TGTGCCAGCAGCCGGGACAGCACCGGGGAGCTGTTTTTT
CASSRDSTGELFF
>TRBD1|TRBV19|TRBJ2-1|NA
TGTGCCAGTACCCACAGGGGCTACCTCCCCAATGAGCAGTTCTTC
CASTHRGYLPNEQFF
>TRBD2|TRBV20-1|TRBJ2-1|NA
TGCAGTGCTGCCAATCCGGGCCGAGGAAGACTAGCTGAGCAGTTCTTC
CSAANPGRGRLAEQFF
>NA|TRBV3-1|TRBJ2-4|NA
TGTGCCAGCAGCCAGGACAGAGAAGCCAAAAACATTCAGTACTTC
CASSQDREAKNIQYF
>TRBD1|TRBV10-3|TRBJ2-3|NA
TGTGCCAGTCATGGGGACAGTTCCACAGATACGCAGTATTTT
CASHGDSSTDTQYF
>NA|TRBV7-9|TRBJ2-3|NA
TGTGCCAGCAGCTTACCTTCGGACAGCACAGATACGCAGTATTTT
CASSLPSDSTDTQYF
>TRBD2|TRBV29-1|TRBJ2-3|NA
TGCAGCGTTCTTACGGGAGGGGGGGGTACGCAGTATTTT
CSVLTGGGGTQYF
>TRBD1|TRBV20-1|TRBJ2-7|NA
TGCAGTGCTAGCGTAGGGCAGGGGGCGCCTGAGCAGTACTTC
CSASVGQGAPEQYF
>NA|TRBV5-1|TRBJ2-7|NA
TGCGCCAGCAGCCCCGGAGGGGGTACGGAGCAGTACTTC
CASSPGGGTEQYF
>NA|TRBV6-1|TRBJ2-1|few
TGTGCCAGCAACCTCAGGGACCATCCACTCAATGAGCAGTTCTTC
CASNLRDHPLNEQFF
>NA|TRBV6-6|TRBJ2-3|few
TGTGCCAGCAGGGATACAGGAGCATTCGGCACAGATACGCAGTATTTT
CASRDTGAFGTDTQYF
>TRBD1|TRBV12-3/TRBV12-4|TRBJ1-2|NA
TGTGCCAGCAGCTCCCGACAGGGGGAATTTGCTGGCTACACCTTC
CASSSRQGEFAGYTF
>TRBD2|TRBV6-2/TRBV6-3|TRBJ2-1|NA
TGTGCCAGCCTACTAGCGGGGTCCTACAATGAGCAGTTCTTC
CASLLAGSYNEQFF
>TRBD1|TRBV5-1|TRBJ2-4|NA
TGCGCCAGCAGCTTGGTAGGGGGCCTGGCCAAAAACATTCAGTACTTC
CASSLVGGLAKNIQYF
>TRBD2|TRBV2|TRBJ2-7|few
TGTGCCGACAGCGGGAGGGCCAGTCACGAGCAGTACTTC
CADSGRASHEQYF
>TRBD2|TRBV27|TRBJ2-1|NA
TGTGCCAGCAGTTTACCGTCTGGCGGGAGTACGAATGAGCAGTTCTTC
CASSLPSGGSTNEQFF
>TRBD1|TRBV7-8|TRBJ1-4|few
TGTGCCACCCAAGACAGGGGACGGACTAATGAAAAACTGTTTTTT
CATQDRGRTNEKLFF
>TRBD1|TRBV2|TRBJ1-4|few
TGTGCCAGCGCCGGGACAGGGGGACCTGCAACTAATGAAAAACTGTTTTTT
CASAGTGGPATNEKLFF
>TRBD2|TRBV20-1|TRBJ2-1|few
TGCAGTGCTAGAGATCCTTTAGCGGGAGGATCCCTTGGCAATGAGCAGTTCTTC
CSARDPLAGGSLGNEQFF
>NA|TRBV10-3|TRBJ2-3|few
TGTGCCATCAGTGAGTCGACCGGGTCCCCAGATACGCAGTATTTT
CAISESTGSPDTQYF
>NA|TRBV6-1|TRBJ2-3|many
TGTGCCAGCAGTGGCGGGGCAAGCACAGATACGCAGTATTTT
CASSGGASTDTQYF
>NA|TRBV7-9|TRBJ1-4|NA
TGTGCCAGCAGCTTGAATGAAAAACTGTTTTTT
CASSLNEKLFF
>NA|TRBV2|TRBJ2-5|NA
TGTGCCAGCAGTGAGAACCGACCGGGATATCCCCAAGAGACCCAGTACTTC
CASSENRPGYPQETQYF
>TRBD1|TRBV10-3|TRBJ2-7|NA
TGTGCCACCGACAGGGGCCGAGAAACCGAGCAGTACTTC
CATDRGRETEQYF
>NA|TRBV4-1|TRBJ2-7|NA
TGCGCCAGCAGCTCATCGGACAGGAGGGGCGAGCAGTACTTC
CASSSSDRRGEQYF
>TRBD1|TRBV28|TRBJ2-7|NA
TGTGCCAGCAGCCCAAACAGGGGCGAGCAGTACTTC
CASSPNRGEQYF
>NA|TRBV5-1|TRBJ1-1|few
TGCGCCAGCAGCTCGACAGTTATGAACACTGAAGCTTTCTTT
CASSSTVMNTEAFF
>TRBD2|TRBV11-2|TRBJ2-1|few
TGTGCCAGCAGCTTTAGCGGGAGCGCCTACAATGAGCAGTTCTTC
CASSFSGSAYNEQFF
>NA|TRBV29-1|TRBJ2-1|few
TGCAGCGTTCCGGTTGCTGGAGGCTACAATGAGCAGTTCTTC
CSVPVAGGYNEQFF
>NA|TRBV5-1|TRBJ2-1|NA
TGCGCCAGCAGCCGTCGTCCTGAGCAGTTCTTC
CASSRRPEQFF
>NA|TRBV3-1|TRBJ2-2|NA
TGTGCCAGCAGCCCCCGGGGACACAACACCGGGGAGCTGTTTTTT
CASSPRGHNTGELFF
>TRBD1|TRBV6-2/TRBV6-3|TRBJ2-1|few
TGTGCCAGCAGGCGGACAGGGAAGAATGAGCAGTTCTTC
CASRRTGKNEQFF
>TRBD2|TRBV6-5|TRBJ2-3|NA
TGTGCCAGCAGTCGGGGACTAGCGGGAGGAGATACGCAGTATTTT
CASSRGLAGGDTQYF
>TRBD1|TRBV11-2|TRBJ2-5|NA
TGTGCCAGCAGCCCCGCCGGGACAGGGTACGAGACCCAGTACTTC
CASSPAGTGYETQYF
>NA|TRBV7-8|TRBJ2-3|NA
TGTGCCAGCAGCCGCTTCCGGGACAACACAGATACGCAGTATTTT
CASSRFRDNTDTQYF
>NA|TRBV7-2|TRBJ2-7|NA
TGTGCCAGCAGCTTCCAAGGGGCCGGGGAGCAGTACTTC
CASSFQGAGEQYF